Following are 27 T cell receptor beta chains from one sample sequenced in a study of T-cell reconstitution after alpha-beta-depleted transplantation in children. TCRbeta library preparation incorporated unique molecular identifiers. TCRdb reprocessed the PCR reads with MiXCR, giving one entry per CDR3 protein. The sample has approximately 500,000 distinct CDR3 sequences; over 9.5% are singletons. The specimen comprised PBMCs, sampled before TCRalphabeta/CD19-depleted stem cell transplant. Receptors originate from a child younger than 10 with inherited bone marrow failure, due to receive a stem cell transplant.

The chain is built from TRBV2 and TRBJ2-3, with no clear D. The germline V gene encodes CDR1 SNHLY and CDR2 FYNNEI. V lost 0 bases, J lost 2 bases, and 9 bases lay in between. This CDR3 has 15 amino acids. CDR3 protein: CASSEALGYTDTQYF. The DNA of the CDR3 is TGTGCCAGCAGTGAAGCGTTGGGTTACACAGATACGCAGTATTTT.

The chain recombines TRBV5-1 with TRBJ2-5; TRBD2 agrees at 15 bases. V lost 2 bases, J lost 4 bases, and 9 bases stayed unmatched. Per germline, CDR1 SGHRS and CDR2 YFSETQ. The CDR3 has 18 amino acids. The chain's CDR3 is CASSFPGLAGGAGETQYF. The CDR3 coding sequence is TGCGCCAGCAGCTTTCCGGGACTAGCGGGAGGTGCGGGAGAGACCCAGTACTTC.

In its sample, this clonotype was seen many times. This chain uses TRBV12-3 or TRBV12-4 with TRBJ2-3; D uncertain. The CDR3 has 15 amino acids. V was shortened by 6 bases and J by 4 bases, with 17 bases between the two germline ends. Here the CDR3 reads CASSSNSAVADTQYF. Here the CDR3 DNA reads TGTGCCAGCAGCTCCAATTCGGCCGTGGCAGATACGCAGTATTTT.

At least ten counts were recorded for this clonotype. The chain carries TRBV4-3 and TRBJ2-3, with 7 nucleotides matching TRBD1. The CDR3 sequence is 16 residues long. The germline CDR1 and CDR2 sequences are LGHNA and YSLEER. Trimming took 0 bases from V and 2 from J; bases not matched to a gene: 5. As DNA, the CDR3 is TGCGCCAGCAGCCAAGAGACAGGGTGGGACACAGATACGCAGTATTTT. This codes for CASSQETGWDTDTQYF.

There are many counts of this clonotype. V gene TRBV7-2 combines with J gene TRBJ2-1; D gene uncertain. Germline CDR1 reads SGHTA; CDR2 reads FQGNSA. The V end lost 5 bases, the J end lost 0 bases, and 14 bases lay between the germline ends. CDR3 length equals 16 residues. CDR3 loop: CASSALRIFSYNEQFF. The CDR3 bases are TGTGCCAGCAGCGCCCTAAGAATTTTCTCCTACAATGAGCAGTTCTTC.

This clonotype was observed many times. The chain couples TRBV13 to TRBJ2-2; 7 positions agree with TRBD1. Germline V gene data show CDR1 as PRHDT and CDR2 as FYEKMQ (reference sequence). The CDR3 length is 14 residues. The ends lost 5 bases at V and 6 bases at J; junction bases unmatched: 6. CDR3 in amino acids: CASSARGGSGELFF. The CDR3 nucleotides read TGTGCCAGCAGCGCCCGAGGGGGCTCCGGGGAGCTGTTTTTT.

This chain joins TRBV29-1 and TRBJ1-1, with a tentative D call TRBD1 (5 bases). V was trimmed by 6 bases and J by 5 bases, leaving 22 bases between them. CDR1 is SQVTM, CDR2 ANQGSEA, per germline. The CDR3 is made up of 15 amino acids. CDR3 bases: TGCAGCGTGATGAACCCCGGGGGGGTACGGACTGAAGCTTTCTTT. It translates to CSVMNPGGVRTEAFF.

This clonotype was picked up a small number of times. This rearrangement joins TRBV6-6 to TRBJ1-1; no firm D call. Between the trimmed V and J ends, which lost 5 bases and 3 bases, there was a span of 7 bases. The CDR3 is 12 amino acids. In germline, CDR1 is MNHNY, CDR2 SVGAGI (reference sequence). In DNA, the CDR3 is TGTGCCAGCAGTCACCGGGACACTGAAGCTTTCTTT. Translating gives CASSHRDTEAFF.

This clonotype was counted many times. The gene calls are TRBV19 and TRBJ2-3, with TRBD1 matching over 9 bases. The germline V gene has CDR1 LNHDA and CDR2 SQIVND (reference sequence). The V and J ends lost 7 bases and 2 bases, in that order; junction bases with no gene match: 7. This CDR3 has 15 amino acids. The CDR3 DNA sequence: TGTGCCAGTACCCTGGACAGGGGCATCACAGATACGCAGTATTTT. It yields the protein CASTLDRGITDTQYF.

This clonotype was detected ten times or more. The V and J genes are TRBV7-6 and TRBJ2-1; 9 bases align to TRBD2. The germline gives CDR1 SGHVS, CDR2 FNYEAQ. V shed 4 bases, J shed 3 bases, and the junction held 4 bases outside the gene matches. This CDR3 is 15 amino acids long. CDR3 amino acids: CASSSQAGGYNEQFF. CDR3 in DNA: TGTGCCAGCAGCTCGCAAGCGGGAGGCTACAATGAGCAGTTCTTC.

Many counts were recorded for this clonotype. The rearrangement uses TRBV20-1 and TRBJ2-3, with D possibly being TRBD1 or TRBD2 (5 bases each). Germline CDR1 and CDR2: DFQATT and SNEGSKA (reference sequence). This CDR3 comprises 16 residues. V shed 2 bases and J shed 1 base, with 16 bases lying between them. CDR3 in amino acids: CSARLPGRLGTDTQYF. CDR3 coding DNA: TGCAGTGCTAGACTCCCGGGACGACTGGGCACAGATACGCAGTATTTT.

The chain has TRBV19 and TRBJ2-2; D tentatively fits TRBD1 or TRBD2 (5 bases each). Germline lookup yields CDR1 LNHDA and CDR2 SQIVND (reference sequence). V lost 3 bases to trimming and J lost 0 bases, with 8 bases between them. There are 15 residues in the CDR3. CDR3 protein: CASSMGPANTGELFF. CDR3 in DNA: TGTGCCAGTAGTATGGGACCCGCGAACACCGGGGAGCTGTTTTTT.

This clonotype was found many times. V and J are TRBV4-1 and TRBJ2-7; 10 bases fit TRBD2. Germline lookup yields CDR1 MGHRA and CDR2 YSYEKL. Trimming cost V 6 bases and J 5 bases; bases outside gene matches: 13. The CDR3 is 16 residues long. The CDR3: CASRTEPGLANHEQYF. CDR3 DNA: TGCGCCAGCAGAACAGAGCCGGGACTAGCGAACCACGAGCAGTACTTC.

This clonotype has a count of ten or more. The chain couples TRBV4-3 to TRBJ1-3; no reliable D call. Germline values: CDR1 LGHNA, CDR2 YSLEER. The CDR3 totals 16 residues. V shed 0 bases and J shed 0 bases, with 9 bases lying between them. CDR3 region: CASSQDRSLSGNTIYF. CDR3 nucleotides: TGCGCCAGCAGCCAAGACAGAAGTCTCTCTGGAAACACCATATATTTT.

The table lists this clonotype with many counts. This chain connects TRBV4-3 to TRBJ2-1; 10 bases are shared with TRBD2. The V segment lost 0 bases and the J segment 8 bases; nucleotides outside the gene matches: 7. CDR1 is LGHNA, CDR2 YSLEER, per germline. This CDR3 region has 16 residues. Here the CDR3 reads CASSQERLAGDDEQFF. The CDR3 DNA reads TGCGCCAGCAGCCAAGAAAGGCTAGCGGGAGACGATGAGCAGTTCTTC.

This clonotype was counted many times. This rearrangement joins TRBV29-1 to TRBJ2-3, with D perhaps given as TRBD1 or TRBD2 (5 bases each). Germline CDR1 and CDR2: SQVTM and ANQGSEA. The ends were cut back, 6 bases at V and 3 bases at J, with 19 bases in the middle. The CDR3 is 15 amino acids. The CDR3 sequence is CSVKGTLETTDTQYF. Written as DNA, the CDR3 is TGCAGCGTCAAAGGGACGTTGGAGACGACAGATACGCAGTATTTT.

This clonotype was found many times. The chain employs TRBV5-1 and TRBJ1-1; D possibly corresponds to TRBD1 (5 bases). The germline CDR1 and CDR2 sequences are SGHRS and YFSETQ. Trimming removed 1 base at V and 6 bases at J, with 13 bases between. This CDR3 region has 14 residues. CDR3 region: CASSLSGADAEAFF. The CDR3 coding sequence is TGCGCCAGCAGCTTGTCCGGGGCTGACGCTGAAGCTTTCTTT.

This clonotype was counted many times. V gene TRBV27 combines with J gene TRBJ2-3; a weak D match, TRBD1 (5 bases). The CDR3 is 16 amino acids. Germline CDR1 is MNHEY and CDR2 is SMNVEV (reference sequence). The V gene lost 6 bases and the J gene lost 0 bases, with 16 bases spanning the gap. The CDR3: CASRARTPPSTDTQYF. The CDR3 region has the DNA TGTGCCAGCAGAGCCCGGACACCACCTAGCACAGATACGCAGTATTTT.

This clonotype was counted a few times. The chain couples TRBV5-1 to TRBJ2-3, with a tentative D call TRBD2 (6 bases). Germline CDR1 and CDR2: SGHRS and YFSETQ. With 2 bases removed from V and 2 bases from J, the gap between germline ends came to 18 bases. The CDR3 sequence is 17 residues long. DNA of the CDR3: TGCGCCAGCAGCTTTATTGCCCTCGGGACTTTCACAGATACGCAGTATTTT. It codes for CASSFIALGTFTDTQYF.

The table lists this clonotype with many counts. CDR3 loop: CASRPVQGASSASSYNEQFF. The CDR3 DNA reads as TGTGCCAGCAGACCAGTACAGGGTGCGTCTAGCGCTAGCTCCTACAATGAGCAGTTCTTC. The rearrangement uses TRBV25-1 and TRBJ2-1; D assignment may be TRBD1 or TRBD2 (6 bases each). The length of the CDR3 is 20 residues. CDR1 is MGHDK and CDR2 is SYGVNS in the germline V gene. V lost 6 bases and J lost 0, with 27 bases in between.

This clonotype has a count of ten or more. The chain employs TRBV10-3 and TRBJ2-1; perhaps TRBD2 as D (7 bases). The CDR3 length is 18 residues. Per germline, CDR1 ENHRY and CDR2 SYGVKD. V lost 3 bases, J lost 3 bases, and 21 bases lay in between. CDR3 region: CAISEGAGVGGLYNEQFF. DNA for the CDR3: TGTGCCATCAGTGAAGGTGCGGGAGTCGGGGGCCTCTACAATGAGCAGTTCTTC.

This clonotype was observed at least ten times. This rearrangement joins TRBV5-1 to TRBJ2-6, with TRBD1 as a possible D gene (6 bases). The CDR3 runs 15 residues. V lost 7 bases to trimming and J lost 4 bases, with 15 bases between them. Germline CDR1 SGHRS, CDR2 YFSETQ. The chain's CDR3 is CASDQGGTGANVLTF. The CDR3 DNA follows: TGCGCCAGCGACCAAGGGGGAACAGGGGCCAACGTCCTGACTTTC.

V usage is TRBV11-2 and J usage is TRBJ2-5, with TRBD1 matching 8 bases. With 1 base clipped from V and 4 bases from J, the junction kept 14 bases outside the gene matches. The CDR3 sequence is 18 residues long. Per germline, CDR1 SGHAT and CDR2 FQNNGV. The DNA of the CDR3 is TGTGCCAGCAGCTTAGTCAGGGGGCTAGGGACAGGAGGAGAGACCCAGTACTTC. It translates to CASSLVRGLGTGGETQYF. Full variable domain (outside the CDR3, taken from reference TRBV11-2 and TRBJ2-5): EAGVAQSPRYKIIEKRQSVAFWCNPISGHATLYWYQQILGQGPKLLIQFQNNGVVDDSQLPKDRFSAERLKGVDSTLKIQPAKLEDSAVYLCASSLVRGLGTGGETQYFGPGTRLLVL.

This clonotype appeared many times. V usage is TRBV20-1 and J usage is TRBJ2-1; tentatively, D is TRBD2 (5 bases). Deletions cut 3 bases from V and 6 bases from J, with 9 bases between. There are 12 residues in the CDR3. CDR1 DFQATT and CDR2 SNEGSKA come from the germline V gene (reference sequence). CDR3 loop: CSASPGFNEQFF. Written as DNA, the CDR3 is TGCAGTGCTAGTCCGGGGTTCAATGAGCAGTTCTTC.

The rearrangement links TRBV12-3 or TRBV12-4 to TRBJ2-1, with 12 bases fitting TRBD2. With 2 bases clipped from V and 2 bases from J, the junction kept 16 bases outside the gene matches. CDR3 size: 21 residues. The CDR3 DNA follows: TGTGCCAGCAGTTTAATTCCCCGAGGGCTAGCGGGAGGGCCACCCTACAATGAGCAGTTCTTC. This gives the protein CASSLIPRGLAGGPPYNEQFF.

The sample holds many counts of this clonotype. The chain has TRBV7-9 and TRBJ1-1; D ambiguous. This CDR3 has 15 amino acids. Germline V gene sequence: CDR1 SEHNR, CDR2 FQNEAQ (reference sequence). V was cut by 0 bases and J by 0 bases, with 8 bases left in between. The CDR3 DNA is TGTGCCAGCAGCTTAGCTCGGCCGCTGAACACTGAAGCTTTCTTT. Translation: CASSLARPLNTEAFF. The full variable domain, rest sourced from reference TRBV7-9 and TRBJ1-1, is DTGVSQNPRHKITKRGQNVTFRCDPISEHNRLYWYRQTLGQGPEFLTYFQNEAQLEKSRLLSDRFSAERPKGSFSTLEIQRTEQGDSAMYLCASSLARPLNTEAFFGQGTRLTVV.

This clonotype has ten or more counts. The CDR3 bases are TGTGCCAGCAGCTTCCGGGACAGTCCCTACGAGCAGTACTTC. Protein sequence: CASSFRDSPYEQYF. The rearrangement links TRBV7-9 to TRBJ2-7, with 7 bases identical to TRBD1. Trimming removed 3 bases from V and 2 bases from J; junction bases left unmatched: 4. Germline V gives CDR1 SEHNR, CDR2 FQNEAQ (reference sequence). There are 14 residues in the CDR3. The variable domain in full, completed from reference TRBV7-9 and TRBJ2-7, reads DTGVSQNPRHKITKRGQNVTFRCDPISEHNRLYWYRQTLGQGPEFLTYFQNEAQLEKSRLLSDRFSAERPKGSFSTLEIQRTEQGDSAMYLCASSFRDSPYEQYFGPGTRLTVT.